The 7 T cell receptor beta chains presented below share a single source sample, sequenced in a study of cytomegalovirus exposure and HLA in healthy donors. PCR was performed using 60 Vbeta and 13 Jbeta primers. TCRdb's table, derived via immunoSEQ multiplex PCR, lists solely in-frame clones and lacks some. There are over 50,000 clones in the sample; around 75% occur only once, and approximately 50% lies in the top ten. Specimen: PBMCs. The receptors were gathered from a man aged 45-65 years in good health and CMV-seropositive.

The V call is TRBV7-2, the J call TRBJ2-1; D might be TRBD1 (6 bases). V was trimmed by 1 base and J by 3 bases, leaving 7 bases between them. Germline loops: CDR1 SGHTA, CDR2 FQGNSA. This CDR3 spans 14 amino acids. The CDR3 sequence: CASSLDRDYNEQFF. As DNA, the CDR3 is TGTGCCAGCAGCTTAGACAGGGACTACAATGAGCAGTTCTTC.

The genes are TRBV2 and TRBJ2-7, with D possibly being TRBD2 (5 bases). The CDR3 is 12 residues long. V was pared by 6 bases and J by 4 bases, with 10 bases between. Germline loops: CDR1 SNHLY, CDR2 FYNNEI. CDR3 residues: CASRPDWYEQYF. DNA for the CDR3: TGTGCCAGCAGACCGGACTGGTACGAGCAGTACTTC.

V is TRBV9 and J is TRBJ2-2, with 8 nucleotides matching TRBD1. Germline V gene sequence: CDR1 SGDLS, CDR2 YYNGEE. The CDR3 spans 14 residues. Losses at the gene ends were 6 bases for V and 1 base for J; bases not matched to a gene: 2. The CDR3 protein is CASMGTGNTGELFF. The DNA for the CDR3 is TGTGCCAGCATGGGGACAGGGAACACCGGGGAGCTGTTTTTT.

This chain's CDR3 is CASTASGLSYEQYF. The CDR3 DNA sequence: TGTGCCAGCACGGCTAGCGGGCTTTCCTACGAGCAGTACTTC. The chain is built from TRBV13 and TRBJ2-7; 8 positions match TRBD2. V shed 7 bases and J 1 base; nucleotides not matched to a gene: 6. The CDR3 loop spans 14 amino acids. The germline V gene has CDR1 PRHDT and CDR2 FYEKMQ (reference sequence).

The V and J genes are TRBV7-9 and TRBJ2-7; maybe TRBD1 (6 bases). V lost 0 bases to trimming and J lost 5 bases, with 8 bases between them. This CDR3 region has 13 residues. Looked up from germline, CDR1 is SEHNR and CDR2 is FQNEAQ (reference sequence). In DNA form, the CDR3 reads TGTGCCAGCAGCTTAGCTTCAGGGGACGAGCAGTACTTC. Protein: CASSLASGDEQYF.

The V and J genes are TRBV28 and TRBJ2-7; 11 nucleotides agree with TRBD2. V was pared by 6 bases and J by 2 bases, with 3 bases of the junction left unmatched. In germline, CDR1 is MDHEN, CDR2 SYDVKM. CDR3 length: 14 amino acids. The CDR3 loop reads CASRGTSGAYEQYF. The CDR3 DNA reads TGTGCCAGCAGAGGGACTAGCGGAGCCTACGAGCAGTACTTC.

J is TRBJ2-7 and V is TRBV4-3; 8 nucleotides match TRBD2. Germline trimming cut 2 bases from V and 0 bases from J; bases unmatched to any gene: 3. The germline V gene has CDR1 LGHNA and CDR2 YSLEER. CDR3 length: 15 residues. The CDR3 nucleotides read TGCGCCAGCAGCCAAAACAGCGGGAGCTCCTACGAGCAGTACTTC. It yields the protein CASSQNSGSSYEQYF.